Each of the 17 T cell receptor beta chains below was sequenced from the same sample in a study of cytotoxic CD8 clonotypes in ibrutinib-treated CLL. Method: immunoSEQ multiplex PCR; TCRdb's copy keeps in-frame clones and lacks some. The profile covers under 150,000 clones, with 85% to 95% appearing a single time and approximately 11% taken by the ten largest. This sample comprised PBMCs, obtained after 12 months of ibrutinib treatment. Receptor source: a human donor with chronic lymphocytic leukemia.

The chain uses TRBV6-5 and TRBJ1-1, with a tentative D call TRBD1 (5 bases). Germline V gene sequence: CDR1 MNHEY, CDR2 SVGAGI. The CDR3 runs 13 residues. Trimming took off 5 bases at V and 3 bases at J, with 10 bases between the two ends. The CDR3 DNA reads TGTGCCAGCAGTGGGACCATTTACACTGAAGCTTTCTTT. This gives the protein CASSGTIYTEAFF.

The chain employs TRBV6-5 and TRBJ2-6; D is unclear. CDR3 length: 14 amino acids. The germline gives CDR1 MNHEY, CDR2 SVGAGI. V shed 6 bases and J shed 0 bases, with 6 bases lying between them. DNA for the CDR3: TGTGCCAGCAGGCCCCTCTCTGGGGCCAACGTCCTGACTTTC. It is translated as CASRPLSGANVLTF.

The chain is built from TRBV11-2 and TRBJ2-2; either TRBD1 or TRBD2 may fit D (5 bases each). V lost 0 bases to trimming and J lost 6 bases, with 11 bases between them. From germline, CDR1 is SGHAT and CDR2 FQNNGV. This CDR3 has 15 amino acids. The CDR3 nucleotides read TGTGCCAGCAGCTTAGAGGGACCATCGGCCGGGGAGCTGTTTTTT. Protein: CASSLEGPSAGELFF.

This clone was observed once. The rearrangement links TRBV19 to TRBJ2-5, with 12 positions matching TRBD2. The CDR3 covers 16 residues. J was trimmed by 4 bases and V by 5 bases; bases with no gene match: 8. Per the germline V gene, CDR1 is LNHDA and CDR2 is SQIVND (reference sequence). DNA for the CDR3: TGTGCCAGTAGTTTACTAGCGGGAGGAGGGGCAGAGACCCAGTACTTC. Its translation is CASSLLAGGGAETQYF.

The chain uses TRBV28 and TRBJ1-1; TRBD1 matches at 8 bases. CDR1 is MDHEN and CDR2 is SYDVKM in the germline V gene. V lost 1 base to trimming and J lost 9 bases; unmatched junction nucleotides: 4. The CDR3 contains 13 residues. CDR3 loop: CASSLSQGAKAFF. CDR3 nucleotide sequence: TGTGCCAGCAGTTTATCCCAGGGGGCGAAAGCTTTCTTT.

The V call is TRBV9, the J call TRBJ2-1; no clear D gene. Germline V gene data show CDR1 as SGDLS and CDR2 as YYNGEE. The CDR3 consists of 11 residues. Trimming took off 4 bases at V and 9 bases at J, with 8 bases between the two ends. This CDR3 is CASSSRTEQFF. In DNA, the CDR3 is TGTGCCAGCAGCTCCCGGACTGAGCAGTTCTTC.

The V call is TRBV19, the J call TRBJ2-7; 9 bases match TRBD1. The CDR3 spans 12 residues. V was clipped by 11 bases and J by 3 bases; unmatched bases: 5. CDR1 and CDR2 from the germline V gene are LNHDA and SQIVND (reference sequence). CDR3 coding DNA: TGTGCCTGCCGGGACAGGGTCTACGAGCAGTACTTC. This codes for CACRDRVYEQYF.

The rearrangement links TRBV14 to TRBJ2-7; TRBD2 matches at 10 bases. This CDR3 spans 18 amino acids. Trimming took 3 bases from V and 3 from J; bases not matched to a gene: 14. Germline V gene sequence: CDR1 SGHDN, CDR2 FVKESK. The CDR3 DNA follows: TGTGCCAGCAGCCAGTCTTTCCGGACTAGCGGAGATCACTACGAGCAGTACTTC. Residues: CASSQSFRTSGDHYEQYF.

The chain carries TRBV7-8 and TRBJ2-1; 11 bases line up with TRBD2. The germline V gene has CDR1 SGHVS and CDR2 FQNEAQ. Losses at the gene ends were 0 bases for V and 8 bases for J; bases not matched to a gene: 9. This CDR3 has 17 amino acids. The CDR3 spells CASSLAGLAGGFDEQFF. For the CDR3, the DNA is TGTGCCAGCAGCTTAGCGGGTCTAGCGGGAGGATTCGATGAGCAGTTCTTC.

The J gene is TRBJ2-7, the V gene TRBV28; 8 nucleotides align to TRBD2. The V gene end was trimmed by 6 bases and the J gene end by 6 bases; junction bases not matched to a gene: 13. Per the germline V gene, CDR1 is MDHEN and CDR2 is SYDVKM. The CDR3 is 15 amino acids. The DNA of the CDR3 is TGTGCCAGCAGCCCCGCCCTCGGGGGGGCCCTCGAGCAGTACTTC. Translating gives CASSPALGGALEQYF.

In DNA, the CDR3 is TGCGCCAGCAGCCTAGCGGGAGGCCGCAATGAGCAGTTCTTC. It yields the protein CASSLAGGRNEQFF. The chain is built from TRBV4-3 and TRBJ2-1, with 10 nucleotides matching TRBD2. V was pared by 4 bases and J by 6 bases, with 3 bases of the junction left unmatched. The CDR3 covers 14 residues. Germline CDR1 and CDR2: LGHNA and YSLEER.

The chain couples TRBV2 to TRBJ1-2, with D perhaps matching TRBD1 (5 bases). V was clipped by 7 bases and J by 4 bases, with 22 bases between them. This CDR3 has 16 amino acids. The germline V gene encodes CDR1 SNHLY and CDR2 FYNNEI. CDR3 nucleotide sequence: TGTGCCAGCATCGAAGGGGTGTCAGATCCCCCCTATGGCTACACCTTC. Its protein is CASIEGVSDPPYGYTF.

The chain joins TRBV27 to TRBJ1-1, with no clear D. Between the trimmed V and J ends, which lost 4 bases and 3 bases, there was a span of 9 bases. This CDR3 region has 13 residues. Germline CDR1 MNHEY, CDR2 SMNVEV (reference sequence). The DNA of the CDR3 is TGTGCCAGCAGTTGGTACCGGGACACTGAAGCTTTCTTT. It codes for CASSWYRDTEAFF.

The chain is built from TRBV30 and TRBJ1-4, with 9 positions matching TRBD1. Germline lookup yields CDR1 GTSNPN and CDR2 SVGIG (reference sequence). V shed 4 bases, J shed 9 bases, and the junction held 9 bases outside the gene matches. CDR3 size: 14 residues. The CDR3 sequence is CAWMEGTGYQKLFF. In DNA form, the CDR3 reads TGTGCCTGGATGGAAGGGACAGGGTATCAAAAACTGTTTTTT.

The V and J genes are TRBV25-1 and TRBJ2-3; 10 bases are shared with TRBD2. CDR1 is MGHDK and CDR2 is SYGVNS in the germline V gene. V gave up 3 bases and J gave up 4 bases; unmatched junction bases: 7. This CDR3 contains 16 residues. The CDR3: CASSDLAGVGADTQYF. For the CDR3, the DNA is TGTGCCAGCAGTGACCTAGCGGGAGTCGGCGCAGATACGCAGTATTTT. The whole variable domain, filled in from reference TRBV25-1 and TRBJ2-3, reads EADIYQTPRYLVIGTGKKITLECSQTMGHDKMYWYQQDPGMELHLIHYSYGVNSTEKGDLSSESTVSRIRTEHFPLTLESARPSHTSQYLCASSDLAGVGADTQYFGPGTRLTVL.

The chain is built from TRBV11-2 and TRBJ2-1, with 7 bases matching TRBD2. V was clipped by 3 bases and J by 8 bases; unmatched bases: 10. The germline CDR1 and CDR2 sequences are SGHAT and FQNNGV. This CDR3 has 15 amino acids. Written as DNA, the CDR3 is TGTGCCAGCAGCTTTAGTGGCGGGAGTGTGGATGAGCAGTTCTTC. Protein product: CASSFSGGSVDEQFF.

The DNA for the CDR3 is TGTGCCAGCAGTTTAAGTGCCAACTATGGCTACACCTTC. It encodes CASSLSANYGYTF. The chain recombines TRBV27 with TRBJ1-2; D is unresolved. The CDR3 extends over 13 amino acids. Germline values: CDR1 MNHEY, CDR2 SMNVEV (reference sequence). Trimming cost V 2 bases and J 2 bases, with 6 bases left between them.